This TCR beta chain was sequenced for a study of blood T cell repertoires in COVID-19. Study context: The samples span acute and convalescent COVID-19 from the United States, Italy and Spain.

This clone was counted between two and nine times. This CDR3 has 15 residues. Germline CDR1 is SQVTM and CDR2 is ANQGSEA. The junction had 15 bases not matched to a gene; V was cut back by 7 bases and J by 4 bases. Libraries were prepared by immunoSEQ multiplex PCR; TCRdb keeps only in-frame clonotypes and omits some of them. The sample carries around 72,000 clones, about 86% recorded once. This chain joins TRBV29-1 and TRBJ2-5, with 7 bases matching TRBD1. This clonotype was obtained from a woman aged 55-75 years with acute or convalescent COVID-19. What was sequenced was peripheral blood. Written as DNA, the CDR3 is TGCAGCGCCGTCAGGGGGACAGTGCCCTCAGAGACCCAGTACTTC. Translating gives CSAVRGTVPSETQYF.